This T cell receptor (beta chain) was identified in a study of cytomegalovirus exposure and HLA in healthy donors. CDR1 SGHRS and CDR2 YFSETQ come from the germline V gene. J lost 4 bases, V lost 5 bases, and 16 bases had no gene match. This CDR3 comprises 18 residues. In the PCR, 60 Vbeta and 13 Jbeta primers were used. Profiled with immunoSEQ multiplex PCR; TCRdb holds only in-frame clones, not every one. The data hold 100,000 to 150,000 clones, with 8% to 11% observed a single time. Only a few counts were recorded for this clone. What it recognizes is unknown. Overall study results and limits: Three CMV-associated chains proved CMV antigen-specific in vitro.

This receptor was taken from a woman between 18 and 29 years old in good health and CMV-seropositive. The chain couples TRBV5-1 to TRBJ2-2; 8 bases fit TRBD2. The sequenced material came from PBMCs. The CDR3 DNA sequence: TGCGCCAGCAGTCCCCGGAGGAAGCGGGAGATGAGCACCGGGGAGCTGTTTTTT. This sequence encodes CASSPRRKREMSTGELFF.